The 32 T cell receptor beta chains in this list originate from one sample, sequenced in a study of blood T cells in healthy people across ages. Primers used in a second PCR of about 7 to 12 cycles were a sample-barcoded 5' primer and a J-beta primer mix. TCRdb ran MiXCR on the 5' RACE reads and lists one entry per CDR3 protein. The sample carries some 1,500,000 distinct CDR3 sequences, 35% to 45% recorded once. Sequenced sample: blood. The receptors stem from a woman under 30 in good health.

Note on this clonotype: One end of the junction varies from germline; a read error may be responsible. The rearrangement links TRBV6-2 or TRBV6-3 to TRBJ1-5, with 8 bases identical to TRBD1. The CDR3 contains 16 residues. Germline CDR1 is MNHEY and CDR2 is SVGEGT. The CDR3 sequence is CASSYAARTGSQPHHF. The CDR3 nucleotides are TGTGCCAGCAGTTATGCGGCCCGGACAGGGTCCCAGCCCCACCATTTT.

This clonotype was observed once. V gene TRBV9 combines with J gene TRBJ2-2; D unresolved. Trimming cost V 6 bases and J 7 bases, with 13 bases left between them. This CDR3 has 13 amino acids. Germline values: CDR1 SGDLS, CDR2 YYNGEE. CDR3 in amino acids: CASNFLGDGELFF. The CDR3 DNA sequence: TGTGCCAGCAACTTCCTTGGGGACGGGGAGCTGTTTTTT. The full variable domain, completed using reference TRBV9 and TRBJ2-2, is DSGVTQTPKHLITATGQRVTLRCSPRSGDLSVYWYQQSLDQGLQFLIQYYNGEERAKGNILERFSAQQFPDLHSELNLSSLELGDSALYFCASNFLGDGELFFGEGSRLTVL.

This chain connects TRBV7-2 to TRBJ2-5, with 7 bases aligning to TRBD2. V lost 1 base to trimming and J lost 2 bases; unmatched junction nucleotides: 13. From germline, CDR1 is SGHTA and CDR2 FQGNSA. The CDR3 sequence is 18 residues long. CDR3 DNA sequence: TGTGCCAGCAGCTTAGTGTCCGCCCTATTCGGGGGGCAAGAGACCCAGTACTTC. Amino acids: CASSLVSALFGGQETQYF.

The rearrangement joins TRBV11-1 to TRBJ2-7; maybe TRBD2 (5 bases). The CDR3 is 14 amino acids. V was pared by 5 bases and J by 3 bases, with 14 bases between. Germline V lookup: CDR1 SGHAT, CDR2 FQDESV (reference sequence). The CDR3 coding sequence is TGTGCCAGCAGCACCCGGGGTTCTTACTACGAGCAGTACTTC. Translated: CASSTRGSYYEQYF.

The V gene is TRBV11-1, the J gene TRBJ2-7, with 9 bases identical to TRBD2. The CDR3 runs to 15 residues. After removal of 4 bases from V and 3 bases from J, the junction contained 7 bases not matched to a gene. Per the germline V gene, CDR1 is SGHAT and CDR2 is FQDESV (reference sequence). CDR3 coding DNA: TGTGCCAGCAGCTCTAGCCGGACTAGCGTCTACGAGCAGTACTTC. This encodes CASSSSRTSVYEQYF.

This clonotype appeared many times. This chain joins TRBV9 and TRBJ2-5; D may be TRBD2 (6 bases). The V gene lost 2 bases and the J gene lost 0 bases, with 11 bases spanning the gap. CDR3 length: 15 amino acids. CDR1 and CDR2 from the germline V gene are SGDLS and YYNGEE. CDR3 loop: CASSVGGQNQETQYF. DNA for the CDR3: TGTGCCAGCAGCGTGGGAGGACAAAACCAAGAGACCCAGTACTTC.

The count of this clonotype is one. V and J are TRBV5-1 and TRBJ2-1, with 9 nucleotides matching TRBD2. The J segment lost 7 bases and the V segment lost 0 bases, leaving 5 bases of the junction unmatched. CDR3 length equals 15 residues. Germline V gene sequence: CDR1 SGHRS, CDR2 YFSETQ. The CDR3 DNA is TGCGCCAGCAGCTTGGTAACAGCGGGGGGTAATGAGCAGTTCTTC. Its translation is CASSLVTAGGNEQFF.

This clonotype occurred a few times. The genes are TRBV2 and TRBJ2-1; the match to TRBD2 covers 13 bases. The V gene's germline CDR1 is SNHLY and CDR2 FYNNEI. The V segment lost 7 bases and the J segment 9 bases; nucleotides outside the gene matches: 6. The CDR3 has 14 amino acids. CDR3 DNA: TGTGCCAGCACCGGGACTAGCGGGGTCAGTGAGCAGTTCTTC. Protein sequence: CASTGTSGVSEQFF.

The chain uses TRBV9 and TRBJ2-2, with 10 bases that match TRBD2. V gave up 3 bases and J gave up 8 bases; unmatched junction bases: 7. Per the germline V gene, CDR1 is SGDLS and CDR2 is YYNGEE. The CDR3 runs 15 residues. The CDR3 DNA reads TGTGCCAGCAGCGCTACTAGCGGGACCGGGGGGGAGCTGTTTTTT. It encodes CASSATSGTGGELFF.

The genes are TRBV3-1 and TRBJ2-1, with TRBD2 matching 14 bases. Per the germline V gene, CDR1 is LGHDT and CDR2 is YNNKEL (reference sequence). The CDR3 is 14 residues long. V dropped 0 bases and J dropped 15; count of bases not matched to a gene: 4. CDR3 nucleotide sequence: TGTGCCAGCAGCCAAGATAGACTAGCGGGGGGGTTGTTCTTC. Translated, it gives CASSQDRLAGGLFF.

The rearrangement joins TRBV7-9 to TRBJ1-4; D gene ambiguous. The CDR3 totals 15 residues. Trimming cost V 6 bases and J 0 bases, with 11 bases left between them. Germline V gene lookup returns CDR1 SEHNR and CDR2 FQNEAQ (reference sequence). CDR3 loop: CASRHARTTNEKLFF. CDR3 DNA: TGTGCCAGCAGACACGCCCGGACAACTAATGAAAAACTGTTTTTT.

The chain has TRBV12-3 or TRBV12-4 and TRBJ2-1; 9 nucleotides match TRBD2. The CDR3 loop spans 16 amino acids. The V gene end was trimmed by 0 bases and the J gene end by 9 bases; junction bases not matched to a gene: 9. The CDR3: CASSLALGGLAAEQFF. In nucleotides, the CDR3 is TGTGCCAGCAGTTTAGCGTTGGGGGGACTAGCAGCTGAGCAGTTCTTC.

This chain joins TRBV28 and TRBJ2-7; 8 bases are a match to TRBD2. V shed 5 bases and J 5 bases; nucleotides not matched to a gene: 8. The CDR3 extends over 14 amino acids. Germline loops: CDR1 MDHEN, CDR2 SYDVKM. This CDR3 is CASSHATSGHEQYF. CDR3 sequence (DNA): TGTGCCAGCAGTCACGCAACTAGCGGCCACGAGCAGTACTTC. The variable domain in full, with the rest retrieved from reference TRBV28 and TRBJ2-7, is DVKVTQSSRYLVKRTGEKVFLECVQDMDHENMFWYRQDPGLGLRLIYFSYDVKMKEKGDIPEGYSVSREKKERFSLILESASTNQTSMYLCASSHATSGHEQYFGPGTRLTVT.

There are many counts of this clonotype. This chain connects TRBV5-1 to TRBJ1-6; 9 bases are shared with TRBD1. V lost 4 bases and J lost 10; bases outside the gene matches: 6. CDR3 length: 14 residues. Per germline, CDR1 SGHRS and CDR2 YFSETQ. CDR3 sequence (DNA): TGCGCCAGCAGCCGGGGACAGGGAAAATCACCCCTCCACTTT. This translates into CASSRGQGKSPLHF.

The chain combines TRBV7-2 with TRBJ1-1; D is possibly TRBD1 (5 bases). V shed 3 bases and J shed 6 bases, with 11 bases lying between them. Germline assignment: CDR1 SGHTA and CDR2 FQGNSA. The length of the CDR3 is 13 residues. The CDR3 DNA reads TGTGCCAGCAGCTTTCTCAGGGAATCTGAAGCTTTCTTT. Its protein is CASSFLRESEAFF.

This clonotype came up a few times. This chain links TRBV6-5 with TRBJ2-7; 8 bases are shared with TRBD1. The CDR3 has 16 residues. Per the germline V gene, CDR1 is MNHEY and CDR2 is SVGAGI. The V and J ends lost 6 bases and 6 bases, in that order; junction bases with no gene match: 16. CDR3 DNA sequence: TGTGCCAGCAGCCGGGACAGGTCACGAGGGACGGGCGAGCAGTACTTC. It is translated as CASSRDRSRGTGEQYF.

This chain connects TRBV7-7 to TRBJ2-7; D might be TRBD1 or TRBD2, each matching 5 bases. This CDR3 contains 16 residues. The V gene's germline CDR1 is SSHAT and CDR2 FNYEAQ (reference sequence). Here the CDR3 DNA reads TGTGCTAGCGTCACCAGGGCGGCGGAACAGTTAGGTGAGCAGTACTTC. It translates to CASVTRAAEQLGEQYF.

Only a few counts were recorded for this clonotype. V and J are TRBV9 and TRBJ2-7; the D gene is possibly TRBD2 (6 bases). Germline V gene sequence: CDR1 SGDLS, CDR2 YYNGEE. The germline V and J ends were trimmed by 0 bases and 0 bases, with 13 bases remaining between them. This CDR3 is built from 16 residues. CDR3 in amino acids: CASSVGGGTLSYEQYF. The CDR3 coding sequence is TGTGCCAGCAGCGTAGGAGGAGGGACCCTCTCCTACGAGCAGTACTTC.

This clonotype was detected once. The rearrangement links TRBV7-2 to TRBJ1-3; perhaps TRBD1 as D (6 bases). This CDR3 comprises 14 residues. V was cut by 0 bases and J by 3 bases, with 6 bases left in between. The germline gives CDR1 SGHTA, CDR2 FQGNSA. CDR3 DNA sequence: TGTGCCAGCAGCTTAGCCAGGGGTGGAAACACCATATATTTT. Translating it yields CASSLARGGNTIYF.

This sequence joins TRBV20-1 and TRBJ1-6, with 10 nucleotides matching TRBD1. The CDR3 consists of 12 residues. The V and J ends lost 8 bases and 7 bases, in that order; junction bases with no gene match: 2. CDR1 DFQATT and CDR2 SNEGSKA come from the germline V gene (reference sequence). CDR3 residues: CSTGQGNSPLHF. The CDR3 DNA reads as TGCAGTACGGGACAGGGGAATTCACCCCTCCACTTT.

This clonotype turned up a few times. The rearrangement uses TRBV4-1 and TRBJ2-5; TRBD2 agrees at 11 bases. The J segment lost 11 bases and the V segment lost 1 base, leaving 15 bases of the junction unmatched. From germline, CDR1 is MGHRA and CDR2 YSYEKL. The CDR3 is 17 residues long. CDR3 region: CASSQGPSGGFYNEQYF. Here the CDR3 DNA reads TGCGCCAGCAGCCAAGGCCCTAGCGGGGGGTTTTACAATGAGCAGTACTTC.

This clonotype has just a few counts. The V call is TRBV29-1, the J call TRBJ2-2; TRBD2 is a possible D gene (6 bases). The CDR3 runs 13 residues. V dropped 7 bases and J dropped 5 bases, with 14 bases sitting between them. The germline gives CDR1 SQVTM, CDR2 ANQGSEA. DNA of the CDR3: TGCAGCGCCCCGGGACTCGGTACCGGGGAGCTGTTTTTT. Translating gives CSAPGLGTGELFF.

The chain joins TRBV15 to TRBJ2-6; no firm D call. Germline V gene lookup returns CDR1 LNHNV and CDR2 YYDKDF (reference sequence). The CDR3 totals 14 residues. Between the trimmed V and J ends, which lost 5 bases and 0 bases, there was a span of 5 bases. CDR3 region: CATSLFSGANVLTF. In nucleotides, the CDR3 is TGTGCCACCAGCCTTTTCTCTGGGGCCAACGTCCTGACTTTC.

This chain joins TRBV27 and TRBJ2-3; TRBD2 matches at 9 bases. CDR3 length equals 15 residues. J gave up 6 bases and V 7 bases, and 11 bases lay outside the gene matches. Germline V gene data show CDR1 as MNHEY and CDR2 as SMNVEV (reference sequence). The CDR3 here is CASTRSGGTWDTQYF. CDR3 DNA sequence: TGTGCCAGCACCCGTAGCGGGGGCACTTGGGATACGCAGTATTTT.

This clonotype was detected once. For the CDR3, the DNA is TGTGCCAGCAGGGAACAGGGATGTAGCAATCAGCCCCAGCATTTT. Residues: CASREQGCSNQPQHF. The chain uses TRBV28 and TRBJ1-5, with D possibly TRBD1 on 6 matching bases. Germline V gene lookup returns CDR1 MDHEN and CDR2 SYDVKM. V lost 6 bases, J lost 0 bases, and 12 bases lay in between. The CDR3 consists of 15 residues.

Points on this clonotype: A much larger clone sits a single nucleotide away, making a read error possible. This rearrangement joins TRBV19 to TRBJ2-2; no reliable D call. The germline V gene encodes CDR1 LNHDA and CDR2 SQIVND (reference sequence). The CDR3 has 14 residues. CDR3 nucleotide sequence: TGTGCCAGTGGTATGGGCAGACCGAAAGGGGAGCTGTTTTTT. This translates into CASGMGRPKGELFF.

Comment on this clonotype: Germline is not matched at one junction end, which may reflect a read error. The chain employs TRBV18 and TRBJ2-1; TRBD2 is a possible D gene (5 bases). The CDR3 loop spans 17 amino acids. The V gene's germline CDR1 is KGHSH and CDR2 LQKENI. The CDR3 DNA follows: TGTGCCATCTCACCTTGGCCGAAGAGCGGAGGCTACAATGAGCAGTTCTTC. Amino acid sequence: CAISPWPKSGGYNEQFF.

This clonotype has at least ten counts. The CDR3 loop reads CSARVTLNYGYTF. Written as DNA, the CDR3 is TGCAGTGCTAGAGTTACTCTTAACTATGGCTACACCTTC. The chain recombines TRBV20-1 with TRBJ1-2; D not certain. This CDR3 comprises 13 residues. V lost 1 base and J 1 base, leaving 7 bases between the germline ends. The germline CDR1 and CDR2 sequences are DFQATT and SNEGSKA (reference sequence).

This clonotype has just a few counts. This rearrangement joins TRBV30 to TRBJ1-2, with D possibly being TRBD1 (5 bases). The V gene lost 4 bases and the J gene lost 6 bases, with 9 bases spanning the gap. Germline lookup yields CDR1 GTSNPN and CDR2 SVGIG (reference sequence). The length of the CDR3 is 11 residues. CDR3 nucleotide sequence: TGTGCCTGGAACAGCAGGGATGGCTACACCTTC. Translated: CAWNSRDGYTF.

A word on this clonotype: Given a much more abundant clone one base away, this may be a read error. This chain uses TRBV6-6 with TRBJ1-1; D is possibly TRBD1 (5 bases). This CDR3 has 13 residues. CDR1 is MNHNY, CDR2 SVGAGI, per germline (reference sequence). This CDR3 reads CASSDSLDIEAFF. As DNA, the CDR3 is TGTGCCAGCAGTGACTCTTTGGACATAGAAGCTTTCTTT.

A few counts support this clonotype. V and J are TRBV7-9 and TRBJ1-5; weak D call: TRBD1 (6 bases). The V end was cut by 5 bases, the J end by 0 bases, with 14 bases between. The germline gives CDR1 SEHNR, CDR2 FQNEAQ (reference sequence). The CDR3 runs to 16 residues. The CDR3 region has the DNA TGTGCCAGCAGCCCCGTACAGGGTGGTAGCAATCAGCCCCAGCATTTT. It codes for CASSPVQGGSNQPQHF. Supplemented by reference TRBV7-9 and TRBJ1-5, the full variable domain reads DTGVSQNPRHKITKRGQNVTFRCDPISEHNRLYWYRQTLGQGPEFLTYFQNEAQLEKSRLLSDRFSAERPKGSFSTLEIQRTEQGDSAMYLCASSPVQGGSNQPQHFGDGTRLSIL.

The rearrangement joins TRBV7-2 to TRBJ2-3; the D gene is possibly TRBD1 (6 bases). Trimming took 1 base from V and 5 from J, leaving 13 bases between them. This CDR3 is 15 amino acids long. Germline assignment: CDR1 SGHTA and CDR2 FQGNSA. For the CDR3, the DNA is TGTGCCAGCAGCTTAGATTCCAGGGGCAAAGATACGCAGTATTTT. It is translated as CASSLDSRGKDTQYF.